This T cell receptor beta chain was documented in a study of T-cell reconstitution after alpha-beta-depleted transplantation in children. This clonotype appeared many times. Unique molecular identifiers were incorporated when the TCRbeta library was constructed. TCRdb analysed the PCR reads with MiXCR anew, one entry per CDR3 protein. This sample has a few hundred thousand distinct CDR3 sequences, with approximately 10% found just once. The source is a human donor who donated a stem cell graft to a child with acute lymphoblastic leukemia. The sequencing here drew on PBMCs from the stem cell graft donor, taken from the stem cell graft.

The CDR3 reads CSARASTSGRARADTQYF. The CDR3 nucleotides read TGCAGTGCTAGAGCTTCGACTAGCGGGAGGGCCAGGGCAGATACGCAGTATTTT. This rearrangement joins TRBV20-1 to TRBJ2-3; TRBD2 matches at 14 bases. The ends lost 1 base at V and 4 bases at J; junction bases unmatched: 10. This CDR3 comprises 18 residues. Germline-derived CDR1 and CDR2 are DFQATT and SNEGSKA (reference sequence).